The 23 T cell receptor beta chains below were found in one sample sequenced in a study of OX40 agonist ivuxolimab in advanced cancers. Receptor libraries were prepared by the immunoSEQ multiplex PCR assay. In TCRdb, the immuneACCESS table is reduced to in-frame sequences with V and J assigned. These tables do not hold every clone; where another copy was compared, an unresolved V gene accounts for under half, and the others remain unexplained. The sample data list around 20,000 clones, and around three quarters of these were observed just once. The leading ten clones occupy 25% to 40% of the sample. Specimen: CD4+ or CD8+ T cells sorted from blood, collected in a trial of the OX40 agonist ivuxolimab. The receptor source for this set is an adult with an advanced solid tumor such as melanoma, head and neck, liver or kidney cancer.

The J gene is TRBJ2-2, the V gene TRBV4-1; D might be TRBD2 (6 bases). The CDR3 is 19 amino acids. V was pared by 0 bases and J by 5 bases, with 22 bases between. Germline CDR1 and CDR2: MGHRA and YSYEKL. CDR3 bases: TGCGCCAGCAGCCAAGAAGGGTGGGGTAGCGGAGCGATGACCGGGGAGCTGTTTTTT. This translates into CASSQEGWGSGAMTGELFF.

The CDR3 is CATSRETNSYEQYF. In DNA, the CDR3 is TGTGCCACCAGCAGGGAGACAAACTCCTACGAGCAGTACTTC. The rearrangement links TRBV15 to TRBJ2-7; no clear D gene. Germline lookup yields CDR1 LNHNV and CDR2 YYDKDF (reference sequence). V was trimmed by 3 bases and J by 0 bases, leaving 9 bases between them. The CDR3 extends over 14 amino acids.

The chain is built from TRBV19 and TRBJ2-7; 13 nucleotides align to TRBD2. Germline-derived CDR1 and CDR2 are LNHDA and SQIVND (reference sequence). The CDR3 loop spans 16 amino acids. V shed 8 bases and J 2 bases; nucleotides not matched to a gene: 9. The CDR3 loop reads CASGGTGTSGTYEQYF. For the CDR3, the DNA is TGTGCCAGTGGCGGGACAGGGACTAGCGGGACCTACGAGCAGTACTTC.

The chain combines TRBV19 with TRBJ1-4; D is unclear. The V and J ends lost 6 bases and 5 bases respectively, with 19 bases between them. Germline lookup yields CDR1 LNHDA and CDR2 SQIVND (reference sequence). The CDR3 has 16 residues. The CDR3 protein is CASRDRKLAPNEKLFF. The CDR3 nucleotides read TGTGCCAGTAGGGACCGGAAGTTGGCTCCGAATGAAAAACTGTTTTTT.

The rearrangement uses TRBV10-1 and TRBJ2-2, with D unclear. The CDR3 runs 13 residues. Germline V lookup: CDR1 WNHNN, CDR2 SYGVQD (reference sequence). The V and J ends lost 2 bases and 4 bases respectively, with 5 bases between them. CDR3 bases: TGCGCCAGCAGTGAGATCGGCACCGGGGAGCTGTTTTTT. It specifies CASSEIGTGELFF.

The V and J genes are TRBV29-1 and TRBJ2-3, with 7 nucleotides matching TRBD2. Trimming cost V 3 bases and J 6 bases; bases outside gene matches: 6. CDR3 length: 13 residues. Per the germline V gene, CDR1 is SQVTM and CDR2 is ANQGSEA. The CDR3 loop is CSVEGTRGDTQYF. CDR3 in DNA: TGCAGCGTTGAGGGGACGCGGGGGGATACGCAGTATTTT.

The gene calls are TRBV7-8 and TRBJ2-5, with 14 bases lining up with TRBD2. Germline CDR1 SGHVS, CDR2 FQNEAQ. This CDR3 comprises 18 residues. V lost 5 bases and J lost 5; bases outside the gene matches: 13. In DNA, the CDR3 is TGTGCCAGCAGCCCGTCTGAGACTAGCGGGGGGGCAAGTGAGACCCAGTACTTC. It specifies CASSPSETSGGASETQYF.

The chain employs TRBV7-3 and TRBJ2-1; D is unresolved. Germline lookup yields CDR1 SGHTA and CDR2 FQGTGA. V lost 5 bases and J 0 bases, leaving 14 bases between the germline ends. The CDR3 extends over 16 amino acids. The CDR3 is CASSPVVGLSYNEQFF. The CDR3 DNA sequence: TGTGCCAGCAGCCCAGTCGTCGGCCTCTCCTACAATGAGCAGTTCTTC.

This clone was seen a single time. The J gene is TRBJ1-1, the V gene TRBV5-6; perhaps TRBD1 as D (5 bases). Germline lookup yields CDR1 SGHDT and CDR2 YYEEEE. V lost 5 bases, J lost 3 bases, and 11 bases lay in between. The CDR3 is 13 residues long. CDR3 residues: CASRSTDDTEAFF. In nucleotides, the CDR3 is TGTGCCAGCAGGTCGACAGACGACACTGAAGCTTTCTTT.

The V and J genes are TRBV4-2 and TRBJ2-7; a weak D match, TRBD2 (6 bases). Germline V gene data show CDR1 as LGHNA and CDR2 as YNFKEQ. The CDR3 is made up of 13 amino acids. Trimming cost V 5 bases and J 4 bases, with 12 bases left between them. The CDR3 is CASSSGVAYEQYF. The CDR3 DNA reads TGTGCCAGCAGCTCGGGGGTCGCTTACGAGCAGTACTTC.

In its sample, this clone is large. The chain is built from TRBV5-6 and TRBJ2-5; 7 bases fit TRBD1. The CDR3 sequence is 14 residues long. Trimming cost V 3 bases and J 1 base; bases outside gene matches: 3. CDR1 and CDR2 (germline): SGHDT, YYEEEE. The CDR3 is CASSWDSLQETQYF. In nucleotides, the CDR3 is TGTGCCAGCAGCTGGGACAGCCTCCAAGAGACCCAGTACTTC.

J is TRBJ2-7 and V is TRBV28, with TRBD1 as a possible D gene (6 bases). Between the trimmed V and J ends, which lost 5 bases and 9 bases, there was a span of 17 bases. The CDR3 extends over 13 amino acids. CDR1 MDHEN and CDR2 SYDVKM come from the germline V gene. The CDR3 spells CASSPQGWERQYF. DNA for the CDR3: TGTGCCAGCAGTCCGCAGGGGTGGGAGAGGCAGTACTTC.

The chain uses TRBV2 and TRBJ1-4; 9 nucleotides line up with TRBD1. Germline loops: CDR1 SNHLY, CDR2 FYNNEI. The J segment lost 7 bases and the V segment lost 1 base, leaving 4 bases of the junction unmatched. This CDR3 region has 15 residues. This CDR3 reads CASSEDTGGIEKLFF. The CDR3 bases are TGTGCCAGCAGTGAAGACACAGGGGGCATTGAAAAACTGTTTTTT. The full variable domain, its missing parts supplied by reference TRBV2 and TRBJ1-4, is EPEVTQTPSHQVTQMGQEVILRCVPISNHLYFYWYRQILGQKVEFLVSFYNNEISEKSEIFDDQFSVERPDGSNFTLKIRSTKLEDSAMYFCASSEDTGGIEKLFFGSGTQLSVL.

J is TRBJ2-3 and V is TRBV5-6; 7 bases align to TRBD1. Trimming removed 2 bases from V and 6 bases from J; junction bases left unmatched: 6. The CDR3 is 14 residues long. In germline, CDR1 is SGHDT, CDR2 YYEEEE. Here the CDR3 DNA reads TGTGCCAGCAGCTTCTCGACAGGGCGCGATACGCAGTATTTT. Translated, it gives CASSFSTGRDTQYF.

In nucleotides, the CDR3 is TGTGCCAGCAGCCCAAGAGATCTAAACTATGGCTACACCTTC. It codes for CASSPRDLNYGYTF. This rearrangement joins TRBV7-6 to TRBJ1-2, with unresolved D. The length of the CDR3 is 14 residues. Germline values: CDR1 SGHVS, CDR2 FNYEAQ. The ends were cut back, 5 bases at V and 2 bases at J, with 12 bases in the middle.

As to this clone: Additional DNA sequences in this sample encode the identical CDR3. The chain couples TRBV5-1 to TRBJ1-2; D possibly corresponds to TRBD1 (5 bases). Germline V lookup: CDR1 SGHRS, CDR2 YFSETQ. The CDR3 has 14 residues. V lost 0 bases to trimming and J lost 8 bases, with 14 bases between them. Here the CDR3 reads CASSLVYGGEGYTF. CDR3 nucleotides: TGCGCCAGCAGCTTGGTTTATGGGGGTGAGGGCTACACCTTC.

The CDR3 here is CASSPGTGGYGYTF. The CDR3 nucleotides are TGTGCCAGCAGCCCGGGGACAGGAGGCTATGGCTACACCTTC. The V and J genes are TRBV5-6 and TRBJ1-2; 8 positions match TRBD1. V lost 4 bases and J lost 4; bases outside the gene matches: 6. From germline, CDR1 is SGHDT and CDR2 YYEEEE. This CDR3 spans 14 amino acids.

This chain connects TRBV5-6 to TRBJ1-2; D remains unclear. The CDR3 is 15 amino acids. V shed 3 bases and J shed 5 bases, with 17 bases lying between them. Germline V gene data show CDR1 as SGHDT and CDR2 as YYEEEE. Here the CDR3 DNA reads TGTGCCAGCAGCTCGTCGTGGAGGGAGCTATATGGCTACACCTTC. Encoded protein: CASSSSWRELYGYTF.

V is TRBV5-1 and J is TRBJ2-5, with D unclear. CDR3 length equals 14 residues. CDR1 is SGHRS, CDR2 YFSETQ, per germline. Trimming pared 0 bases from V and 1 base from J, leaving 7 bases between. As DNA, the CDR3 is TGCGCCAGCAGCTTGGCGGGCATCCAAGAGACCCAGTACTTC. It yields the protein CASSLAGIQETQYF.

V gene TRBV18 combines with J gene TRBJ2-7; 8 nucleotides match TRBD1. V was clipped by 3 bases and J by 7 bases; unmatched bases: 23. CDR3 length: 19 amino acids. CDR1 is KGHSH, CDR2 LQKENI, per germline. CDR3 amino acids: CASSPPRQGSPGGSREQYF. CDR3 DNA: TGTGCCAGCTCACCTCCTAGACAGGGGTCGCCTGGCGGCTCGCGGGAGCAGTACTTC.

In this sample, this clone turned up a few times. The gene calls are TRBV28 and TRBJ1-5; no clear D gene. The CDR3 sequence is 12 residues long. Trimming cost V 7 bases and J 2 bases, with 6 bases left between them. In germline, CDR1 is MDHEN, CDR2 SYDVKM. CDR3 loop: CASTRRNQPQHF. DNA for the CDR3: TGTGCCAGCACCAGGCGCAATCAGCCCCAGCATTTT. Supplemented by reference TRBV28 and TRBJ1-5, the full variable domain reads DVKVTQSSRYLVKRTGEKVFLECVQDMDHENMFWYRQDPGLGLRLIYFSYDVKMKEKGDIPEGYSVSREKKERFSLILESASTNQTSMYLCASTRRNQPQHFGDGTRLSIL.

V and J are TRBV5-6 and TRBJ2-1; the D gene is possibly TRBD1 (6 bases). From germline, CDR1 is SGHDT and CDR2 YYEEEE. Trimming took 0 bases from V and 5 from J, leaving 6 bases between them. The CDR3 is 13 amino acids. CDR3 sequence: CASSLGQDNEQFF. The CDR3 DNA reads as TGTGCCAGCAGCTTGGGACAGGACAATGAGCAGTTCTTC.

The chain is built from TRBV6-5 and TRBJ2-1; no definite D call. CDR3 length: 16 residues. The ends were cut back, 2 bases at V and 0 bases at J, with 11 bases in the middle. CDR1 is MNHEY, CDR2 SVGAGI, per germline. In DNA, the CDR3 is TGTGCCAGCAGTTACGATCGGTGGAGCTCCTACAATGAGCAGTTCTTC. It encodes CASSYDRWSSYNEQFF.